These 18 T cell receptor beta chains share one sample of origin, sequenced in a study of blood T cell repertoires in COVID-19 (dated by TCRdb to 2019 to 2021). Library method: the immunoSEQ multiplex PCR assay. This immuneACCESS table, as held by TCRdb, lists in-frame sequences with V and J called but not all clones. Of the missing ones, under half trace to an unresolved V gene in checked studies; the others have no known cause. The sample includes around 190,000 clones, with about 90% observed a single time. About 20% of the sample belongs to the ten largest clones. What was sequenced was peripheral blood. These receptors originate from a man in his 70s with active or convalescent COVID-19.

The V gene is TRBV9, the J gene TRBJ2-7, with D possibly matching TRBD1 (5 bases). Germline V gene lookup returns CDR1 SGDLS and CDR2 YYNGEE. Trimming took 3 bases from V and 4 from J, leaving 11 bases between them. CDR3 length: 13 residues. For the CDR3, the DNA is TGTGCCAGCAGCGGGGGCGTCGATTACGAGCAGTACTTC. It yields the protein CASSGGVDYEQYF.

The chain combines TRBV10-2 with TRBJ2-7, with D possibly matching TRBD1 (6 bases). V lost 6 bases, J lost 5 bases, and 11 bases lay in between. This CDR3 spans 12 amino acids. The germline V gene has CDR1 WSHSY and CDR2 SAAADI. Written as DNA, the CDR3 is TGCGCCAGCAGGCAGGGGATGAACGAGCAGTACTTC. Translation gives CASRQGMNEQYF.

The gene calls are TRBV7-2 and TRBJ2-4; D is perhaps TRBD1 (6 bases). Trimming pared 8 bases from V and 3 bases from J, leaving 26 bases between. Germline loops: CDR1 SGHTA, CDR2 FQGNSA. This CDR3 contains 18 residues. CDR3 loop: CASRPYGGREIGKNIQYF. The DNA of the CDR3 is TGTGCCAGCCGACCGTATGGGGGCCGAGAAATAGGCAAAAACATTCAGTACTTC.

Regarding this clone: One junction end does not reproduce the germline sequence, and a read error may be involved. The V call is TRBV29-1, the J call TRBJ1-1; 9 bases align to TRBD1. The CDR3 extends over 12 amino acids. Germline loops: CDR1 SQVTM, CDR2 ANQGSEA. The CDR3 DNA is TGCAGCGCCCTACAGGGGGCAACTGGAGCTTTCTTT. Translated, it gives CSALQGATGAFF.

This clone showed up just a few times. This chain joins TRBV7-2 and TRBJ2-7; D is possibly TRBD1 (5 bases). The CDR3 loop spans 17 amino acids. V lost 2 bases and J lost 4, with 21 bases in between. Germline CDR1 is SGHTA and CDR2 is FQGNSA. The CDR3, as DNA: TGTGCCAGCAGCTTAAAGACTTCTGGGGCTTATAATTACGAGCAGTACTTC. It encodes CASSLKTSGAYNYEQYF. Combining the CDR3 with reference TRBV7-2 and TRBJ2-7 gives the whole variable domain GAGVSQSPSNKVTEKGKDVELRCDPISGHTALYWYRQSLGQGLEFLIYFQGNSAPDKSGLPSDRFSAERTGGSVSTLTIQRTQQEDSAVYLCASSLKTSGAYNYEQYFGPGTRLTVT.

This clone has more than one count but fewer than ten. This chain connects TRBV5-4 to TRBJ1-1; D ambiguous. This CDR3 comprises 13 residues. Deletions cut 5 bases from V and 8 bases from J, with 16 bases between. Germline V gives CDR1 SGHNT, CDR2 YYREEE (reference sequence). CDR3: CASSSDSLGEAFF. The CDR3 DNA is TGTGCCAGCAGTTCGGACTCCCTCGGGGAAGCTTTCTTT. Looking up the rest from reference TRBV5-4 and TRBJ1-1 gives the full variable domain: ETGVTQSPTHLIKTRGQQVTLRCSSQSGHNTVSWYQQALGQGPQFIFQYYREEENGRGNFPPRFSGLQFPNYSSELNVNALELDDSALYLCASSSDSLGEAFFGQGTRLTVV.

This clone appeared a single time. The chain links TRBV24-1 to TRBJ2-1; 9 nucleotides match TRBD2. The length of the CDR3 is 17 residues. The germline gives CDR1 KGHDR, CDR2 SFDVKD. The ends lost 4 bases at V and 2 bases at J; junction bases unmatched: 8. The DNA of the CDR3 is TGTGCCACCAGTGACACAAGGGCTAGCGGGACCTACAATGAGCAGTTCTTC. It codes for CATSDTRASGTYNEQFF.

The J gene is TRBJ1-4, the V gene TRBV14; TRBD1 aligns across 9 bases. Germline values: CDR1 SGHDN, CDR2 FVKESK. The CDR3 extends over 17 amino acids. J lost 8 bases, V lost 4 bases, and 14 bases had no gene match. CDR3 in DNA: TGTGCCAGCAGCCCCGGGACAGGGATGTCGGTGACCGAAAAACTGTTTTTT. Translated, it gives CASSPGTGMSVTEKLFF.

The DNA of the CDR3 is TGTGCCAGCAGCCAAGAGTGGCTAGCGGGAGGGACTTCCTACGAGCAGTACTTC. Its protein is CASSQEWLAGGTSYEQYF. The rearrangement joins TRBV4-2 to TRBJ2-7; 12 positions agree with TRBD2. V lost 0 bases and J lost 1; bases outside the gene matches: 7. The germline V gene has CDR1 LGHNA and CDR2 YNFKEQ. This CDR3 has 18 amino acids.

The V call is TRBV6-5, the J call TRBJ2-7; TRBD1 matches 7 bases. V was pared by 2 bases and J by 4 bases, with 5 bases of the junction left unmatched. This CDR3 spans 14 amino acids. In germline, CDR1 is MNHEY, CDR2 SVGAGI. The CDR3 region is CASSYTGQAYEQYF. The DNA for the CDR3 is TGTGCCAGCAGTTACACTGGACAGGCGTACGAGCAGTACTTC.

The chain uses TRBV25-1 and TRBJ1-4; D is undetermined. Trimming cost V 5 bases and J 0 bases, with 10 bases left between them. There are 15 residues in the CDR3. The germline V gene encodes CDR1 MGHDK and CDR2 SYGVNS. CDR3 protein: CASSTPASTNEKLFF. In nucleotides, the CDR3 is TGTGCCAGCAGTACCCCTGCGTCAACTAATGAAAAACTGTTTTTT.

Note on this clone: The identical CDR3 is also encoded by other nucleotide sequences in the sample. This chain connects TRBV27 to TRBJ1-2; 9 bases agree with TRBD1. The J segment lost 8 bases and the V segment lost 5 bases, leaving 6 bases of the junction unmatched. Germline V lookup: CDR1 MNHEY, CDR2 SMNVEV (reference sequence). This CDR3 contains 13 residues. The CDR3 nucleotides are TGTGCCAGCAGTCCGGACAGGGGCTTAGGCTACACCTTC. It codes for CASSPDRGLGYTF.

This clone was observed a single time. The rearrangement joins TRBV7-9 to TRBJ2-1; 8 nucleotides match TRBD2. The V gene's germline CDR1 is SEHNR and CDR2 FQNEAQ (reference sequence). V dropped 2 bases and J dropped 6; count of bases not matched to a gene: 0. This CDR3 spans 13 amino acids. CDR3 nucleotide sequence: TGTGCCAGCAGCTTAAGCGGGAGCAATGAGCAGTTCTTC. Its translation: CASSLSGSNEQFF.

The V and J genes are TRBV6-4 and TRBJ2-3, with 7 positions matching TRBD1. The junction had 6 bases not matched to a gene; V was cut back by 9 bases and J by 0 bases. Looked up from germline, CDR1 is MRHNA and CDR2 is SNTAGT. CDR3 length: 14 amino acids. The CDR3 DNA is TGTGCCAGTCGTCCAGGGGGTAGCACAGATACGCAGTATTTT. Its translation is CASRPGGSTDTQYF.

The chain has TRBV19 and TRBJ2-1, with 9 bases aligning to TRBD1. Germline V gene data show CDR1 as LNHDA and CDR2 as SQIVND (reference sequence). This CDR3 has 15 amino acids. V trimming: 6 bases; J trimming: 2 bases; junction bases outside the gene matches: 5. The DNA for the CDR3 is TGTGCCAGTAGGGAGGGACAGGGCCCCTACAATGAGCAGTTCTTC. Translation gives CASREGQGPYNEQFF.

The chain carries TRBV19 and TRBJ1-1; D remains unclear. This CDR3 spans 12 amino acids. Germline V gives CDR1 LNHDA, CDR2 SQIVND (reference sequence). Between the trimmed V and J ends, which lost 2 bases and 10 bases, there was a span of 11 bases. For the CDR3, the DNA is TGTGCCAGTAGTATATCACGGACTCGAGCTTTCTTT. Translated: CASSISRTRAFF.

The chain couples TRBV18 to TRBJ2-1; 15 nucleotides match TRBD2. From germline, CDR1 is KGHSH and CDR2 LQKENI. CDR3 size: 19 residues. The J segment lost 2 bases and the V segment lost 4 bases, leaving 9 bases of the junction unmatched. The CDR3 spells CASSRGLAGGPGTYNEQFF. The DNA for the CDR3 is TGTGCCAGCTCACGTGGACTAGCGGGAGGGCCGGGGACCTACAATGAGCAGTTCTTC. Based on the CDR3 plus reference TRBV18 and TRBJ2-1, the full variable domain is NAGVMQNPRHLVRRRGQEARLRCSPMKGHSHVYWYRQLPEEGLKFMVYLQKENIIDESGMPKERFSAEFPKEGPSILRIQQVVRGDSAAYFCASSRGLAGGPGTYNEQFFGPGTRLTVL.

Remarks on this clone: Germline is not matched at one junction end, which may reflect a read error. The chain has TRBV7-7 and TRBJ2-7; TRBD1 matches at 10 bases. CDR3 length: 14 amino acids. Germline CDR1 and CDR2: SSHAT and FNYEAQ (reference sequence). The CDR3 loop is CASSRDRGSSEQYF. CDR3 DNA: TGTGCTAGCAGCCGGGACAGGGGTTCGTCCGAGCAGTACTTC. Together with reference TRBV7-7 and TRBJ2-7, the CDR3 gives the full variable domain: GAGVSQSPRYKVTKRGQDVTLRCDPISSHATLYWYQQALGQGPEFLTYFNYEAQPDKSGLPSDRFSAERPEGSISTLTIQRTEQRDSAMYRCASSRDRGSSEQYFGPGTRLTVT.